This TCR beta chain was captured by sequencing in a study of T-cell memory formation after mild COVID-19. Whole-study findings and limits: The CD4+ clones that contracted clustered mainly within CM and EM, and the CD8+ clones concentrated in EMRA. Day 15 to 85 contracting clones showed balanced CD4/CD8; later expanders leaned CD4+. The pre-infection memory compartment contained some responding clones, suggesting cross-reactive memory joined.

V was clipped by 4 bases and J by 6 bases, with 22 bases between them. This CDR3 is built from 16 residues. This clonotype was observed a handful of times. The antigen is unknown. 5'RACE primed from the constant segment yielded TCR alpha and TCR beta cDNA libraries bearing sample barcodes and UMIs. TCRdb passed the 5' RACE reads through MiXCR, listing each CDR3 protein once. The table has about 470,000 distinct CDR3 sequences, about 23% seen once. Sequencing was performed on PBMCs or a T cell subset sorted from them (not recorded which). The origin of this receptor is an adult woman who had mild COVID-19 (a few samples of this study predate the infection). Cell type and time point are not known. The V gene is TRBV12-3 or TRBV12-4, the J gene TRBJ2-7; D not certain. CDR3 sequence reads: CASSSPPVGARAEQYF. The CDR3 region has the DNA TGTGCCAGCAGTTCTCCACCGGTAGGCGCTCGGGCCGAGCAGTACTTC.